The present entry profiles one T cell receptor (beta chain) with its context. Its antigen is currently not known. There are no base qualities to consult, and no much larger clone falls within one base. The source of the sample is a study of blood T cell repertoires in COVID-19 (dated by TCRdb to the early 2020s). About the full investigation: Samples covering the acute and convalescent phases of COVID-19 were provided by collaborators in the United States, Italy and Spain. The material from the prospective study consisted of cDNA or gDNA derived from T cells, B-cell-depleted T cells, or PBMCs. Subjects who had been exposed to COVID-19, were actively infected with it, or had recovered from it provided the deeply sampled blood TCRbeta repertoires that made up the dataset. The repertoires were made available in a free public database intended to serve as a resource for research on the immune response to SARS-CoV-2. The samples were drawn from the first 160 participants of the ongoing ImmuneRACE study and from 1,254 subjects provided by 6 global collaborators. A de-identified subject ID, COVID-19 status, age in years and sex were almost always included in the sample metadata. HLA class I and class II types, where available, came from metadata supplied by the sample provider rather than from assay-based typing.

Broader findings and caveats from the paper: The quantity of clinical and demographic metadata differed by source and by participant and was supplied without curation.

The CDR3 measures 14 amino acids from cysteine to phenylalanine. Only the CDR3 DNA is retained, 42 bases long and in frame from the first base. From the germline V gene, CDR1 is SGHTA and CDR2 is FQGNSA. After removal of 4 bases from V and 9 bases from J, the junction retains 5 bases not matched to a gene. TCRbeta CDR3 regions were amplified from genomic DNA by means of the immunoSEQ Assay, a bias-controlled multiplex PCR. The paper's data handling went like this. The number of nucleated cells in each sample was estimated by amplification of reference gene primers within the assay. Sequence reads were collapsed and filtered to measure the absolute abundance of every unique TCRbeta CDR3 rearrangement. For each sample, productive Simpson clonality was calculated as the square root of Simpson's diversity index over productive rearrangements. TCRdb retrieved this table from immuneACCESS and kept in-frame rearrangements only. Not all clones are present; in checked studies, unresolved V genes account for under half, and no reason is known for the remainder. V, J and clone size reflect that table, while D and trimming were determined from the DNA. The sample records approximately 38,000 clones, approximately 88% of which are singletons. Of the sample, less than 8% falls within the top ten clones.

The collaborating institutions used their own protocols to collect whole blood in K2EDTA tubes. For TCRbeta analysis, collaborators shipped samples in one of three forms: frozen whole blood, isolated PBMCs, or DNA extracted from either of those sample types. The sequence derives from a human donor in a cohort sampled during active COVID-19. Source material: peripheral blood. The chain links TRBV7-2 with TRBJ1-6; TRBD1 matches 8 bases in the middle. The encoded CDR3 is CASSSGQGGSPLHF. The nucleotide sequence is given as TGTGCCAGCAGCTCCGGACAGGGTGGTTCACCCCTCCACTTT.